The T cell receptor beta chain described here comes from a study of blood T cell repertoires in COVID-19. As for the study in general: PBMCs, B-cell-depleted T cells, or T cells were the source of the cDNA or gDNA that made up the material.

The repertoire was sequenced with immunoSEQ multiplex PCR; TCRdb's copy has only in-frame clones and lacks some. The sample records 300,000 or so clones, approximately 84% being singletons. Across 24 US areas, participants ranged in age from roughly 18 to 95 years. Participant-given clinical history determined each cohort assignment. V was trimmed by 4 bases and J by 10 bases, leaving 11 bases between them. Germline V gene sequence: CDR1 LGHDT, CDR2 YNNKEL (reference sequence). The CDR3 is made up of 12 amino acids. This chain joins TRBV3-1 (or the pseudogene TRBV3-2) and TRBJ2-1; possible D gene TRBD1, 5 bases. Material for sequencing was PBMCs or T cells enriched from blood (not recorded which). The clonotype originates from a woman in her thirties who had recovered from COVID-19. CDR3: CASSPGFEEQFF. CDR3 in DNA: TGTGCCAGCAGCCCAGGGTTTGAGGAGCAGTTCTTC.